The 10 T cell receptor beta chains listed next were all sequenced from one sample in a study of identical twins. From the 5' RACE reads, TCRdb called clonotypes with MiXCR, one entry per CDR3 protein. The sample lists about 890,000 distinct CDR3 sequences, approximately 13% occurring once. These data are also associated with another study on yellow fever vaccine responses in identical twins.

The specimen sequenced was PBMCs. The receptors here all came from a woman aged 18-29 years in good health.

This clonotype appeared many times. This rearrangement joins TRBV28 to TRBJ2-7, with 10 bases that match TRBD2. The J segment lost 6 bases and the V segment lost 2 bases, leaving 7 bases of the junction unmatched. The CDR3 has 15 amino acids. Germline loops: CDR1 MDHEN, CDR2 SYDVKM. The CDR3 DNA reads as TGTGCCAGCAGTTTACCGGGACTAGCGTTAATCGAGCAGTACTTC. It is translated as CASSLPGLALIEQYF.

The chain combines TRBV14 with TRBJ1-2, with D unresolved. This CDR3 is built from 14 residues. Trimming pared 4 bases from V and 2 bases from J, leaving 11 bases between. Germline CDR1 SGHDN, CDR2 FVKESK. Here the CDR3 DNA reads TGTGCCAGCAGCCCGGACGGACCGAACTATGGCTACACCTTC. It codes for CASSPDGPNYGYTF.

This clonotype turned up a few times. The chain employs TRBV7-9 and TRBJ2-7; 9 bases match TRBD2. The V gene end was trimmed by 6 bases and the J gene end by 4 bases; junction bases not matched to a gene: 7. CDR1 SEHNR and CDR2 FQNEAQ come from the germline V gene (reference sequence). This CDR3 spans 14 amino acids. The CDR3 coding sequence is TGTGCCAGCAGTAGTAGCGGGAGCCGTTACGAGCAGTACTTC. Amino acid sequence: CASSSSGSRYEQYF.

There are a few counts of this clonotype. The V gene is TRBV28, the J gene TRBJ1-1; possibly TRBD1 for D (5 bases). This CDR3 region has 18 residues. The germline V gene encodes CDR1 MDHEN and CDR2 SYDVKM. The V gene lost 5 bases and the J gene lost 1 base, with 23 bases spanning the gap. CDR3 in amino acids: CASSQSGVWGIKNTEAFF. CDR3 DNA sequence: TGTGCCAGCAGTCAAAGTGGAGTGTGGGGGATTAAGAACACTGAAGCTTTCTTT.

The genes are TRBV4-1 and TRBJ1-1; 8 nucleotides align to TRBD1. The CDR3 totals 17 residues. Germline V gene sequence: CDR1 MGHRA, CDR2 YSYEKL. With V trimmed by 2 bases and J by 2 bases, 10 bases remained unmatched. The CDR3 reads CASSQRQGMRLNTEAFF. CDR3 coding DNA: TGCGCCAGCAGCCAACGACAGGGGATGCGACTTAACACTGAAGCTTTCTTT.

In its sample, this clonotype was seen a few times. The V call is TRBV7-8, the J call TRBJ2-1; TRBD2 aligns across 8 bases. Germline trimming cut 5 bases from V and 1 base from J; bases unmatched to any gene: 7. The CDR3 consists of 16 residues. Germline V gene data show CDR1 as SGHVS and CDR2 as FQNEAQ. The CDR3 protein is CASSPPGGLSYNEQFF. The CDR3 DNA sequence: TGTGCCAGCAGCCCTCCGGGGGGGCTATCCTACAATGAGCAGTTCTTC.

A few counts support this clonotype. The chain recombines TRBV4-1 with TRBJ2-1; 7 nucleotides agree with TRBD2. Germline V gene sequence: CDR1 MGHRA, CDR2 YSYEKL. The V and J ends lost 0 bases and 0 bases, in that order; junction bases with no gene match: 5. The CDR3 is 17 amino acids. The CDR3, as DNA: TGCGCCAGCAGCCAAGATGCGGGGGTCAGCTCCTACAATGAGCAGTTCTTC. Residues: CASSQDAGVSSYNEQFF.

This clonotype was seen a few times. The chain couples TRBV6-1 to TRBJ1-6; perhaps TRBD1 as D (5 bases). The V gene's germline CDR1 is MNHNS and CDR2 SASEGT. This CDR3 comprises 15 residues. Between the trimmed V and J ends, which lost 9 bases and 5 bases, there was a span of 17 bases. The CDR3 DNA reads as TGTGCCAGTACCCCGGGAGGGGATAATAATTCACCCCTCCACTTT. Its translation: CASTPGGDNNSPLHF.

Many counts were recorded for this clonotype. V and J are TRBV12-3 or TRBV12-4 and TRBJ2-1; D is tentatively TRBD1 or TRBD2 (5 bases each). The CDR3 runs 15 residues. Trimming cost V 8 bases and J 2 bases, with 16 bases left between them. Here the CDR3 DNA reads TGTGCCAGCGTTGCGTTCACGGGACCCTACAATGAGCAGTTCTTC. It is translated as CASVAFTGPYNEQFF.

J is TRBJ2-1 and V is TRBV6-1; TRBD2 aligns across 7 bases. Trimming cost V 11 bases and J 4 bases; bases outside gene matches: 8. Per the germline V gene, CDR1 is MNHNS and CDR2 is SASEGT. CDR3 size: 13 residues. The CDR3 DNA reads as TGTGCCGAAGGGGCTAGCGGTTACAATGAGCAGTTCTTC. This gives the protein CAEGASGYNEQFF.